These 15 T cell receptor beta chains were sequenced from one sample in a study of prognosis after radiotherapy for stage I lung cancer. The genomic DNA TCR beta CDR3 region underwent two rounds of multiplex PCR. First-round PCR employed TRBV- and TRBJ-specific primers for each gene. MiXCR, run by TCRdb on the multiplex PCR reads, gives a single entry per CDR3 protein. Of tens of thousands of distinct CDR3 sequences detected, around two fifths appear once; the ten largest clones hold about 33%. The sample in question was PBMCs, obtained before or after stereotactic body radiation therapy (not recorded which). The receptors were sampled from a donor at least 50 years old with non-small cell lung cancer.

This clonotype was counted many times. The rearrangement uses TRBV14 and TRBJ1-2; weak D call: TRBD1 (6 bases). Germline CDR1 is SGHDN and CDR2 is FVKESK. V was trimmed by 0 bases and J by 4 bases, leaving 15 bases between them. The CDR3 has 16 amino acids. CDR3 sequence (DNA): TGTGCCAGCAGCCAAGAACTGGGGGGCCGGGCCTATGGCTACACCTTC. It codes for CASSQELGGRAYGYTF.

This chain uses TRBV30 with TRBJ2-2; the D is unclear. V lost 0 bases and J 5 bases, leaving 7 bases between the germline ends. Germline lookup yields CDR1 GTSNPN and CDR2 SVGIG (reference sequence). The CDR3 spans 13 residues. For the CDR3, the DNA is TGTGCCTGGAGTGTAGTGGCGACCGGGGAGCTGTTTTTT. Amino acids: CAWSVVATGELFF.

The chain joins TRBV6-2 or TRBV6-3 to TRBJ1-1; 9 positions agree with TRBD1. The germline V gene has CDR1 MNHEY and CDR2 SVGEGT. This CDR3 contains 14 residues. Losses at the gene ends were 5 bases for V and 6 bases for J; bases not matched to a gene: 7. CDR3: CASSEEGTGSEAFF. The DNA of the CDR3 is TGTGCCAGCAGTGAAGAGGGGACAGGGTCTGAAGCTTTCTTT.

About this clonotype itself: Given a much more abundant clone one base away, this may be a read error. The chain uses TRBV7-9 and TRBJ2-4; weak D call: TRBD1 (6 bases). CDR3 length equals 15 residues. Per germline, CDR1 SEHNR and CDR2 FQNEAQ (reference sequence). V gave up 1 base and J gave up 4 bases, with 11 bases separating them. CDR3 coding DNA: TGTGCCAGCAGCTTAGGGGGGACATTTAAAAACATTCAGTACTTC. Protein: CASSLGGTFKNIQYF.

V gene TRBV28 combines with J gene TRBJ1-1, with D possibly matching TRBD1 (6 bases). The CDR3 consists of 16 residues. With 4 bases removed from V and 5 bases from J, the gap between germline ends came to 20 bases. Looked up from germline, CDR1 is MDHEN and CDR2 is SYDVKM. The CDR3 DNA sequence: TGTGCCAGCAGTTCCTTGGGACAAGGGGCGAGTACTGAAGCTTTCTTT. This sequence encodes CASSSLGQGASTEAFF. Complete variable domain (other parts from reference TRBV28 and TRBJ1-1): DVKVTQSSRYLVKRTGEKVFLECVQDMDHENMFWYRQDPGLGLRLIYFSYDVKMKEKGDIPEGYSVSREKKERFSLILESASTNQTSMYLCASSSLGQGASTEAFFGQGTRLTVV.

This chain connects TRBV6-5 to TRBJ1-2; D may be TRBD1 (5 bases). The V gene's germline CDR1 is MNHEY and CDR2 SVGAGI. The CDR3 loop spans 15 amino acids. With 0 bases removed from V and 8 bases from J, the gap between germline ends came to 16 bases. The CDR3 DNA is TGTGCCAGCAGTTACTCCCAGCTCAGGGCGGAGGGCTACACCTTC. Encoded protein: CASSYSQLRAEGYTF.

The chain links TRBV11-3 to TRBJ1-6; 7 nucleotides match TRBD1. Germline CDR1 SGHNT, CDR2 YENEEA. V lost 4 bases, J lost 8 bases, and 5 bases stayed unmatched. This CDR3 spans 14 amino acids. CDR3 sequence reads: CASSSGQMDSPLHF. CDR3 bases: TGTGCCAGCAGCTCGGGACAGATGGATTCACCCCTCCACTTT.

On this clonotype itself: Germline and junction disagree at one end, which may indicate a read error. The chain links TRBV20-1 to TRBJ2-1; maybe TRBD2 (5 bases). Per the germline V gene, CDR1 is DFQATT and CDR2 is SNEGSKA (reference sequence). This CDR3 comprises 17 residues. This CDR3 reads CSAVGLAPRVAYNDQFF. The CDR3 DNA follows: TGCAGTGCCGTCGGGCTAGCACCAAGAGTAGCCTACAATGATCAGTTCTTC.

A few counts support this clonotype. A far larger clone is just one base off, so this is likely a read error. The genes are TRBV6-5 and TRBJ2-7; 8 nucleotides match TRBD1. CDR1 and CDR2 (germline): MNHEY, SVGAGI. There are 13 residues in the CDR3. V lost 7 bases and J lost 6; bases outside the gene matches: 8. Here the CDR3 reads CASKMDRVVEQYF. Written as DNA, the CDR3 is TGTGCCAGCAAGATGGACAGGGTGGTCGAGCAGTACTTC.

This clonotype was seen at least ten times. The chain employs TRBV5-1 and TRBJ2-1; the D is unclear. The CDR3 has 15 amino acids. Trimming took 0 bases from V and 3 from J, leaving 10 bases between them. The germline gives CDR1 SGHRS, CDR2 YFSETQ. CDR3: CASSLVTGSYNEQFF. CDR3 sequence (DNA): TGCGCCAGCAGCTTGGTAACGGGCAGCTACAATGAGCAGTTCTTC.

Concerning this clonotype itself: Possible read error: a much larger clone is one base away. J is TRBJ2-5 and V is TRBV7-3; D possibly corresponds to TRBD2 (5 bases). Per the germline V gene, CDR1 is SGHTA and CDR2 is FQGTGA. The CDR3 has 13 amino acids. CDR3 nucleotides: TGTGCCAGCAGCTCTCGAGAGGGAGAGACCAAGTACTTC. It translates to CASSSREGETKYF.

The rearrangement uses TRBV7-2 and TRBJ1-3; D is perhaps TRBD1 (5 bases). This CDR3 contains 16 residues. V lost 5 bases, J lost 2 bases, and 16 bases lay in between. Germline V gene lookup returns CDR1 SGHTA and CDR2 FQGNSA. In DNA form, the CDR3 reads TGTGCCAGCAGCCACCGAGGAGGGGAGACTGGAAACACCATATATTTT. It specifies CASSHRGGETGNTIYF.

This chain joins TRBV7-2 and TRBJ2-7, with a weak D call TRBD1 (6 bases). Germline assignment: CDR1 SGHTA and CDR2 FQGNSA. Trimming took 5 bases from V and 6 from J, leaving 11 bases between them. CDR3 size: 12 residues. CDR3 nucleotide sequence: TGTGCCAGCAGCGAAACAGGGTTCGAGCAGTACTTC. Translation: CASSETGFEQYF.

Concerning this clonotype itself: At one end, the junction sequence differs from germline, possibly due to a read error. The chain recombines TRBV6-5 with TRBJ2-1; maybe TRBD1 (6 bases). The CDR3 totals 16 residues. Germline V lookup: CDR1 MNHEY, CDR2 SVGAGI. CDR3 loop: CASSYPRDMGGNDQFF. Written as DNA, the CDR3 is TGTGCCAGCAGTTACCCTCGGGACATGGGTGGGAATGATCAGTTCTTC.

Concerning this clonotype itself: Sequence at one end of the junction differs from germline and may be a read error. The DNA of the CDR3 is TGCAGTGCCAGAGATCTTAGTTCAGGGGGCACAGATACGCAGTATTTT. Its protein is CSARDLSSGGTDTQYF. V is TRBV20-1 and J is TRBJ2-3; D is perhaps TRBD1 (6 bases). This CDR3 is 16 amino acids long. Per the germline V gene, CDR1 is DFQATT and CDR2 is SNEGSKA (reference sequence).